This section outlines one TCR beta chain sequence together with its context. The time point was: newly diagnosed GD, antithyroid drugs for less than 3 months. There was RNA extracted from PBMCs, and the TCR library was made from it. The data stem from a study of regulatory T cells in long-lasting Graves disease. Construction of TCR beta libraries relied on iRepertoire HTBI primers and on Arm-PCR targeting CDR3 regions. One entry per CDR3 protein results from TCRdb running MiXCR on the multiplex PCR reads. Here the sample spans around 500,000 distinct CDR3 sequences, roughly 13% being singletons. V trimming: 7 bases; J trimming: 2 bases; junction bases outside the gene matches: 8. The CDR3 is made up of 15 amino acids. These data were also filed under a second study, of T cells in Graves' hyperthyroidism and ophthalmopathy. That report adds: In the first-round RT-PCR of the TCR CDR3, the HTBI primer set was used.

The receptor comes from a man aged 25-40 years with Graves disease. The sequenced sample was peripheral blood mononuclear cells (PBMCs), obtained at new diagnosis, from a patient treated with antithyroid drugs. The V call is TRBV12-3 or TRBV12-4, the J call TRBJ2-3, with 8 nucleotides matching TRBD2. The CDR3 spells CASMDGRAATDTQYF. The CDR3 region has the DNA TGTGCCAGCATGGACGGGAGGGCCGCCACAGATACGCAGTATTTT.